One and the same sample provided the 18 T cell receptor beta chains below, sequenced in a study of T cells in Graves' hyperthyroidism and ophthalmopathy. RNA transcripts gave rise to amplified TCR beta CDR3 regions. The study used the HTBI primer set for a first-round RT-PCR of the TCR CDR3. TCRdb itself ran the multiplex PCR reads through MiXCR, one entry per CDR3 protein. The profile covers approximately 610,000 distinct CDR3 sequences, with roughly 14% appearing a single time and around 4.5% taken by the ten largest. Sample: blood. These receptors were taken from a woman in her thirties or forties with Graves' ophthalmopathy.

The V call is TRBV6-1, the J call TRBJ1-1, with D tentatively TRBD1 (5 bases). CDR1 and CDR2 (germline): MNHNS, SASEGT. There are 17 residues in the CDR3. Trimming shortened V by 2 bases and J by 3 bases, and 19 bases separated the two germline ends. This chain's CDR3 is CASSETGAGGQDTEAFF. The CDR3 coding sequence is TGTGCCAGCAGTGAAACGGGCGCCGGGGGTCAGGACACTGAAGCTTTCTTT.

This clonotype was counted ten times or more. The chain uses TRBV28 and TRBJ2-7, with 8 nucleotides matching TRBD2. Germline V gene data show CDR1 as MDHEN and CDR2 as SYDVKM. The CDR3 is made up of 12 amino acids. CDR3 region: CATTSAYYEQYF. CDR3 DNA: TGTGCGACGACTAGCGCTTACTACGAGCAGTACTTC.

In its sample, this clonotype was seen many times. The rearrangement uses TRBV27 and TRBJ2-2, with no clear D. Deletions cut 4 bases from V and 5 bases from J, with 14 bases between. CDR3 size: 15 residues. Germline V lookup: CDR1 MNHEY, CDR2 SMNVEV (reference sequence). The CDR3 loop reads CASSSPPLGTGELFF. CDR3 DNA: TGTGCCAGCAGTTCTCCACCTCTAGGGACCGGGGAGCTGTTTTTT.

This clonotype came up a few times. The chain has TRBV28 and TRBJ1-2; D is ambiguous. The ends were cut back, 7 bases at V and 5 bases at J, with 20 bases in the middle. This CDR3 contains 15 residues. CDR1 and CDR2 from the germline V gene are MDHEN and SYDVKM. CDR3 loop: CASNRPAGPPYGYTF. The CDR3, as DNA: TGTGCCAGCAACCGGCCCGCGGGCCCGCCTTATGGCTACACCTTC.

This clonotype has a count of ten or more. The CDR3: CASSSGQPTSYEQYF. CDR3 in DNA: TGCGCCAGCAGCTCGGGACAGCCGACCTCCTACGAGCAGTACTTC. This chain joins TRBV5-1 and TRBJ2-7; 7 bases align to TRBD1. Trimming cost V 3 bases and J 0 bases; bases outside gene matches: 6. Germline V CDR1 and CDR2: SGHRS, YFSETQ. This CDR3 contains 15 residues.

In its sample, this clonotype was seen many times. The chain uses TRBV10-3 and TRBJ1-2, with D possibly being TRBD1 (5 bases). V dropped 4 bases and J dropped 4 bases, with 13 bases sitting between them. The CDR3 runs to 14 residues. Germline V gives CDR1 ENHRY, CDR2 SYGVKD. The CDR3 is CAISVSAGTYGYTF. The CDR3 DNA follows: TGTGCCATCAGTGTTTCCGCAGGGACCTATGGCTACACCTTC.

With respect to this clonotype: One end of the junction fails to match germline, which may point to a read error. V usage is TRBV30 and J usage is TRBJ1-5; possible D gene TRBD1, 5 bases. The CDR3 has 13 residues. CDR1 is GTSNPN, CDR2 SVGIG, per germline (reference sequence). CDR3 loop: CAWSVQVNQPRHF. The CDR3 DNA reads TGTGCCTGGAGTGTACAGGTCAATCAGCCCCGGCATTTT.

This clonotype showed up many times. The genes are TRBV7-3 and TRBJ2-7; TRBD1 matches at 8 bases. Germline assignment: CDR1 SGHTA and CDR2 FQGTGA. The CDR3 sequence is 15 residues long. J was trimmed by 3 bases and V by 2 bases; bases with no gene match: 6. The CDR3, as DNA: TGTGCCAGCAGCTTAGAGGCAGGGGGCCTCTACGAGCAGTACTTC. Residues: CASSLEAGGLYEQYF.

This clonotype was observed a few times. The CDR3 does not close with the conserved phenylalanine or tryptophan, likely indicating a read error. The chain has TRBV6-4 and TRBJ1-1; D is perhaps TRBD1 (5 bases). Germline V gene lookup returns CDR1 MRHNA and CDR2 SNTAGT. The CDR3 is 12 residues long. V was clipped by 4 bases and J by 9 bases, with 12 bases between them. CDR3 residues: CASSATANQAFS. DNA of the CDR3: TGTGCCAGCAGTGCGACAGCAAATCAAGCTTTCTCT.

There are many counts of this clonotype. The V call is TRBV19, the J call TRBJ1-1; the D is unclear. Germline V gene sequence: CDR1 LNHDA, CDR2 SQIVND (reference sequence). Trimming stripped 1 base from V and 4 bases from J, with 16 bases between. The CDR3 length is 16 residues. The chain's CDR3 is CASSIGNPGRGTEAFF. CDR3 coding DNA: TGTGCCAGTAGTATAGGTAACCCGGGCCGAGGCACTGAAGCTTTCTTT.

The V call is TRBV6-1, the J call TRBJ1-5, with unresolved D. In germline, CDR1 is MNHNS, CDR2 SASEGT. The CDR3 has 14 amino acids. V shed 1 base and J shed 9 bases, with 13 bases lying between them. Here the CDR3 reads CASSEGTNWGPQHF. Written as DNA, the CDR3 is TGTGCCAGCAGTGAAGGTACCAATTGGGGGCCCCAGCATTTT.

This clonotype was seen at least ten times. This chain links TRBV12-3 or TRBV12-4 with TRBJ2-7, with D tentatively TRBD2 (7 bases). V lost 3 bases and J lost 5, with 14 bases in between. This CDR3 region has 14 residues. CDR3 protein: CASSFLGGADEQYF. The CDR3 DNA reads as TGTGCCAGCAGTTTTTTGGGGGGGGCCGACGAGCAGTACTTC.

The genes are TRBV19 and TRBJ1-5; D is unresolved. Germline values: CDR1 LNHDA, CDR2 SQIVND (reference sequence). The CDR3 spans 13 residues. Deletions cut 1 base from V and 7 bases from J, with 8 bases between. The CDR3 reads CASSIGPHQPQHF. CDR3 nucleotide sequence: TGTGCCAGTAGTATAGGCCCTCACCAGCCCCAGCATTTT.

This clonotype was detected ten times or more. The J gene is TRBJ2-5, the V gene TRBV20-1; 8 bases are a match to TRBD2. CDR1 and CDR2 (germline): DFQATT, SNEGSKA (reference sequence). The CDR3 is 16 residues long. Trimming cost V 5 bases and J 3 bases; bases outside gene matches: 14. The CDR3 DNA is TGCAGTGCTCGATCTGCGTTACTAGCGGTAAAAGAGACCCAGTACTTC. Translation: CSARSALLAVKETQYF.

This clonotype has at least ten counts. CDR3 in amino acids: CAISVNSGLYEQYF. The CDR3, as DNA: TGTGCCATCAGTGTGAATAGCGGACTCTACGAGCAGTACTTC. The V call is TRBV10-3, the J call TRBJ2-7; perhaps TRBD2 as D (6 bases). CDR3 length equals 14 residues. Germline V gene lookup returns CDR1 ENHRY and CDR2 SYGVKD. The ends were cut back, 4 bases at V and 3 bases at J, with 13 bases in the middle.

This clonotype was seen ten or more times. The rearrangement links TRBV2 to TRBJ1-2; D ambiguous. The V end was cut by 1 base, the J end by 4 bases, with 7 bases between. Germline V CDR1 and CDR2: SNHLY, FYNNEI. The CDR3 contains 13 residues. The CDR3 DNA follows: TGTGCCAGCAGTGAAGAGACGGGCTATGGCTACACCTTC. Translated: CASSEETGYGYTF. Based on the CDR3 plus reference TRBV2 and TRBJ1-2, the full variable domain is EPEVTQTPSHQVTQMGQEVILRCVPISNHLYFYWYRQILGQKVEFLVSFYNNEISEKSEIFDDQFSVERPDGSNFTLKIRSTKLEDSAMYFCASSEETGYGYTFGSGTRLTVV.

This clonotype was counted ten times or more. V is TRBV2 and J is TRBJ2-2; D is undetermined. The V end lost 7 bases, the J end lost 4 bases, and 4 bases lay between the germline ends. From germline, CDR1 is SNHLY and CDR2 FYNNEI. This CDR3 has 11 residues. The CDR3 DNA reads TGTGCCAGCACTGGCACCGGGGAGCTGTTTTTT. Protein: CASTGTGELFF.

This clonotype came up many times. The CDR3 loop reads CASGSDRNTEAFF. The DNA of the CDR3 is TGTGCCAGCGGGTCGGACAGGAACACTGAAGCTTTCTTT. The chain carries TRBV6-5 and TRBJ1-1, with D perhaps matching TRBD1 (6 bases). Looked up from germline, CDR1 is MNHEY and CDR2 is SVGAGI. Trimming took 8 bases from V and 1 from J, leaving 11 bases between them. The CDR3 length is 13 residues.